These 23 T cell receptor beta chains were sequenced from one sample in a study of cytomegalovirus exposure and HLA in healthy donors. PCR used 60 Vbeta primers and 13 Jbeta primers. Profiling relied on immunoSEQ multiplex PCR, and the TCRdb table lists in-frame clones only, not all of them. The table has hundreds of thousands of clones, 70% to 80% seen once. The specimen was PBMCs. These TCRs come from a girl aged 2 to 10 in good health and CMV-seronegative.

The gene calls are TRBV19 and TRBJ1-2, with 8 bases lining up with TRBD1. CDR1 LNHDA and CDR2 SQIVND come from the germline V gene (reference sequence). Germline trimming cut 7 bases from V and 8 bases from J; bases unmatched to any gene: 9. This CDR3 is 13 amino acids long. The CDR3 loop reads CASTDDRGNGYTF. DNA of the CDR3: TGTGCCAGTACGGACGACAGGGGCAACGGCTACACCTTC. Looking up the rest from reference TRBV19 and TRBJ1-2 gives the full variable domain: DGGITQSPKYLFRKEGQNVTLSCEQNLNHDAMYWYRQDPGQGLRLIYYSQIVNDFQKGDIAEGYSVSREKKESFPLTVTSAQKNPTAFYLCASTDDRGNGYTFGSGTRLTVV.

This chain links TRBV7-2 with TRBJ1-2; 7 bases are shared with TRBD1. The CDR3 runs 16 residues. The germline V gene encodes CDR1 SGHTA and CDR2 FQGNSA. The J segment lost 5 bases and the V segment lost 1 base, leaving 10 bases of the junction unmatched. The CDR3 region has the DNA TGTGCCAGCAGCTTAGAATGGGACAGCTTCACTTATGGCTACACCTTC. This sequence encodes CASSLEWDSFTYGYTF.

This chain joins TRBV5-1 and TRBJ2-3; 9 nucleotides line up with TRBD1. The CDR3 is 13 residues long. V was clipped by 4 bases and J by 3 bases; unmatched bases: 0. Germline values: CDR1 SGHRS, CDR2 YFSETQ. Here the CDR3 DNA reads TGCGCCAGCAGCGGGACAGGGACAGATACGCAGTATTTT. Amino acid sequence: CASSGTGTDTQYF.

The V and J genes are TRBV30 and TRBJ2-7; 9 bases match TRBD1. The CDR3 consists of 14 residues. V was clipped by 0 bases and J by 6 bases; unmatched bases: 6. Germline-derived CDR1 and CDR2 are GTSNPN and SVGIG (reference sequence). As DNA, the CDR3 is TGTGCCTGGAGTGTCGGGACAGGGTTTGGCGAGCAGTACTTC. As protein: CAWSVGTGFGEQYF.

The chain has TRBV5-1 and TRBJ2-1; 10 positions match TRBD2. The length of the CDR3 is 16 residues. V was pared by 8 bases and J by 8 bases, with 16 bases of the junction left unmatched. Germline V lookup: CDR1 SGHRS, CDR2 YFSETQ. The CDR3 region is CASTTGTSALGDEQFF. The DNA of the CDR3 is TGCGCCAGTACTACCGGGACTAGCGCCTTGGGGGATGAGCAGTTCTTC.

J is TRBJ1-1 and V is TRBV6-5; D remains ambiguous. Germline loops: CDR1 MNHEY, CDR2 SVGAGI. The CDR3 is made up of 12 amino acids. Trimming pared 8 bases from V and 4 bases from J, leaving 11 bases between. CDR3 sequence: CASRGILTEAFF. CDR3 DNA sequence: TGTGCCAGCCGAGGCATACTCACTGAAGCTTTCTTT.

The chain combines TRBV15 with TRBJ2-7; 11 bases match TRBD2. The germline V gene has CDR1 LNHNV and CDR2 YYDKDF (reference sequence). This CDR3 has 15 amino acids. J gave up 5 bases and V 0 bases, and 3 bases lay outside the gene matches. The CDR3 sequence is CATSRDRLAGNEQYF. In DNA, the CDR3 is TGTGCCACCAGCAGAGACCGACTAGCGGGAAACGAGCAGTACTTC.

The genes are TRBV19 and TRBJ1-2; no firm D call. The CDR3 is made up of 13 amino acids. Germline values: CDR1 LNHDA, CDR2 SQIVND (reference sequence). V lost 1 base to trimming and J lost 4 bases, with 7 bases between them. CDR3 DNA sequence: TGTGCCAGTAGTATAGGTAGCGTCTATGGCTACACCTTC. Amino acid sequence: CASSIGSVYGYTF. The full variable domain, its missing parts supplied by reference TRBV19 and TRBJ1-2, is DGGITQSPKYLFRKEGQNVTLSCEQNLNHDAMYWYRQDPGQGLRLIYYSQIVNDFQKGDIAEGYSVSREKKESFPLTVTSAQKNPTAFYLCASSIGSVYGYTFGSGTRLTVV.

This clone was seen only a few times. V and J are TRBV7-9 and TRBJ1-5, with a weak D call TRBD1 (6 bases). CDR1 and CDR2 from the germline V gene are SEHNR and FQNEAQ (reference sequence). This CDR3 spans 17 amino acids. Trimming shortened V by 1 base and J by 3 bases, and 16 bases separated the two germline ends. The CDR3 region is CASSLGIGTIDNQPQHF. CDR3 DNA: TGTGCCAGCAGCTTAGGAATCGGGACAATCGACAATCAGCCCCAGCATTTT.

This clone was picked up a small number of times. The V and J genes are TRBV18 and TRBJ2-7; D is ambiguous. V gave up 1 base and J gave up 5 bases, with 12 bases separating them. Germline CDR1 and CDR2: KGHSH and LQKENI. This CDR3 spans 14 amino acids. CDR3 residues: CASSPLPSMDEQYF. The CDR3 DNA reads TGTGCCAGCTCACCACTACCGAGTATGGACGAGCAGTACTTC.

This sequence joins TRBV7-3 and TRBJ2-1, with 10 bases fitting TRBD2. The J segment lost 7 bases and the V segment lost 5 bases, leaving 8 bases of the junction unmatched. Germline CDR1 SGHTA, CDR2 FQGTGA. This CDR3 comprises 15 residues. CDR3 DNA: TGTGCCAGCAGCCCAGCGGGGGGGTGGTGGAATGAGCAGTTCTTC. It codes for CASSPAGGWWNEQFF.

The V call is TRBV19, the J call TRBJ1-2, with D maybe TRBD1 (5 bases). Germline V gene data show CDR1 as LNHDA and CDR2 as SQIVND (reference sequence). V was cut by 5 bases and J by 0 bases, with 10 bases left in between. The CDR3 is 14 amino acids. CDR3 amino acids: CASSYRLPNYGYTF. In DNA, the CDR3 is TGTGCCAGTAGTTACAGGCTTCCTAACTATGGCTACACCTTC.

This chain joins TRBV21-1 and TRBJ2-3; the table's D call of TRBD2 was not tested on the DNA. TRBV21-1 is a pseudogene segment. This CDR3 is built from 16 residues. The CDR3 DNA follows: TGTGCCAGAACATGGGTATGGACGACGGACTCAGATACGCAGTATTTT. This translates into CARTWVWTTDSDTQYF.

In this sample, this clone turned up a few times. The V gene is TRBV30, the J gene TRBJ1-2; 10 bases fit TRBD1. The germline V gene encodes CDR1 GTSNPN and CDR2 SVGIG (reference sequence). CDR3 length: 15 amino acids. J was trimmed by 6 bases and V by 4 bases; bases with no gene match: 11. CDR3 in DNA: TGTGCCTGGACGACCGGGACAGGGGATCTAAATGGCTACACCTTC. It encodes CAWTTGTGDLNGYTF.

The V call is TRBV19, the J call TRBJ1-5; 8 positions match TRBD1. V gave up 5 bases and J gave up 6 bases; unmatched junction bases: 6. Germline CDR1 and CDR2: LNHDA and SQIVND (reference sequence). The CDR3 has 14 residues. The CDR3 coding sequence is TGTGCCAGTAGTGGCGACAGGGGATTTCAGCCCCAGCATTTT. Its translation is CASSGDRGFQPQHF. The complete variable domain, with remaining parts taken from reference TRBV19 and TRBJ1-5, reads DGGITQSPKYLFRKEGQNVTLSCEQNLNHDAMYWYRQDPGQGLRLIYYSQIVNDFQKGDIAEGYSVSREKKESFPLTVTSAQKNPTAFYLCASSGDRGFQPQHFGDGTRLSIL.

The V call is TRBV16, the J call TRBJ1-1; 8 bases line up with TRBD1. The CDR3 runs 17 residues. Trimming at V came to 1 base and at J to 4 bases, leaving 11 bases not matched to a gene. CDR1 is KGHSY and CDR2 is FQNENV in the germline V gene. The CDR3 sequence: CASSQYRQGARGTEAFF. CDR3 sequence (DNA): TGTGCCAGCAGCCAATATCGGCAGGGGGCGCGCGGCACTGAAGCTTTCTTT.

This chain links TRBV30 with TRBJ1-1, with 8 bases aligning to TRBD1. Germline trimming cut 3 bases from V and 1 base from J; bases unmatched to any gene: 4. The CDR3 covers 14 residues. The V gene's germline CDR1 is GTSNPN and CDR2 SVGIG (reference sequence). In DNA form, the CDR3 reads TGTGCCTGGAGCCCTGGACAGGGGAACACTGAAGCTTTCTTT. Translating gives CAWSPGQGNTEAFF.

This clone has a single count. The CDR3 sequence is CAISDRDRGWYNEQFF. The CDR3, as DNA: TGTGCCATCAGCGACCGGGACAGGGGATGGTACAATGAGCAGTTCTTC. The chain has TRBV10-3 and TRBJ2-1; TRBD1 matches 10 bases. Germline CDR1 and CDR2: ENHRY and SYGVKD. This CDR3 contains 16 residues. The V gene end was trimmed by 6 bases and the J gene end by 4 bases; junction bases not matched to a gene: 9.

Of note for this clone: The same CDR3 is also encoded by other DNA sequences in this sample. The chain employs TRBV7-9 and TRBJ1-1; TRBD1 aligns across 7 bases. V lost 1 base to trimming and J lost 4 bases; unmatched junction nucleotides: 15. The CDR3 runs 18 residues. CDR1 is SEHNR and CDR2 is FQNEAQ in the germline V gene (reference sequence). The CDR3 reads CASSLVHLGDRVGTEAFF. CDR3 coding DNA: TGTGCCAGCAGCTTAGTACATCTTGGAGACAGGGTGGGCACTGAAGCTTTCTTT.

The V call is TRBV6-5, the J call TRBJ1-5; D is perhaps TRBD1 (5 bases). Per the germline V gene, CDR1 is MNHEY and CDR2 is SVGAGI. V was shortened by 2 bases and J by 3 bases, with 11 bases between the two germline ends. This CDR3 spans 15 amino acids. The CDR3 sequence: CASSYSAGNNQPQHF. The CDR3, as DNA: TGTGCCAGCAGTTACAGTGCAGGGAACAATCAGCCCCAGCATTTT.

The V call is TRBV4-1, the J call TRBJ2-4; possible D gene TRBD1, 6 bases. The CDR3 covers 16 residues. Germline V CDR1 and CDR2: MGHRA, YSYEKL. Trimming cost V 0 bases and J 7 bases, with 16 bases left between them. CDR3 amino acids: CASSQDRGGYLNIQYF. The CDR3 nucleotides are TGCGCCAGCAGCCAAGATCGAGGGGGATATTTGAACATTCAGTACTTC.

The chain couples TRBV19 to TRBJ1-2; D possibly corresponds to TRBD1 (5 bases). CDR3 length: 14 residues. Germline V gene sequence: CDR1 LNHDA, CDR2 SQIVND (reference sequence). The V end was cut by 5 bases, the J end by 7 bases, with 17 bases between. CDR3 loop: CASSPIRDHSGYTF. CDR3 in DNA: TGTGCCAGTAGTCCAATCAGGGATCACAGTGGCTACACCTTC.

The chain recombines TRBV9 with TRBJ2-5, with 8 bases fitting TRBD1. With V trimmed by 0 bases and J by 0 bases, 10 bases remained unmatched. Germline CDR1 SGDLS, CDR2 YYNGEE. The CDR3 has 18 residues. CDR3 sequence (DNA): TGTGCCAGCAGCGTAGAGGGGCGGGACAGGAGGTACCAAGAGACCCAGTACTTC. Translating it yields CASSVEGRDRRYQETQYF.